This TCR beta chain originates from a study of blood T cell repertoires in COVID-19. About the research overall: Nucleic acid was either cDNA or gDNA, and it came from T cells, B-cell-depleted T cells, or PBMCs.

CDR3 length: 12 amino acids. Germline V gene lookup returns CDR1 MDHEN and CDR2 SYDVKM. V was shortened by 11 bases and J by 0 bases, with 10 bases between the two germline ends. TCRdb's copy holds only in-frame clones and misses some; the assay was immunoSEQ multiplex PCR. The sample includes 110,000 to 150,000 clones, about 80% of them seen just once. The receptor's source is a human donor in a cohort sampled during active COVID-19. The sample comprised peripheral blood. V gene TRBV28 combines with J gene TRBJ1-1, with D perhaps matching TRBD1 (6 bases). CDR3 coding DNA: TGTGCCGGAAGGGGGATGAACACTGAAGCTTTCTTT. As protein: CAGRGMNTEAFF.